This entry lists 8 T cell receptor beta chains sequenced from one sample in a study of blood T cell repertoires in COVID-19. Repertoires were generated with immunoSEQ multiplex PCR, while TCRdb's copy carries only in-frame clones and drops some. The data contain over 120,000 clones, roughly nine tenths of them singletons. Sequenced sample: peripheral blood. All receptors come from a human donor in a cohort sampled during active COVID-19.

The gene calls are TRBV11-2 and TRBJ2-1, with TRBD2 matching over 8 bases. The germline V gene encodes CDR1 SGHAT and CDR2 FQNNGV. The CDR3 covers 13 residues. Trimming at V came to 3 bases and at J to 9 bases, leaving 4 bases not matched to a gene. CDR3 DNA sequence: TGTGCCAGCAGCTTTAGCGGGGAGGGTGAGCAGTTCTTC. Encoded protein: CASSFSGEGEQFF.

V usage is TRBV29-1 and J usage is TRBJ1-2, with TRBD1 matching over 7 bases. The J segment lost 8 bases and the V segment lost 3 bases, leaving 6 bases of the junction unmatched. Germline CDR1 SQVTM, CDR2 ANQGSEA. The CDR3 loop spans 12 amino acids. In DNA form, the CDR3 reads TGCAGCGTTGATACAGGGGATCACGGCTACACCTTC. It codes for CSVDTGDHGYTF. Together with reference TRBV29-1 and TRBJ1-2, the CDR3 gives the full variable domain: SAVISQKPSRDICQRGTSLTIQCQVDSQVTMMFWYRQQPGQSLTLIATANQGSEATYESGFVIDKFPISRPNLTFSTLTVSNMSPEDSSIYLCSVDTGDHGYTFGSGTRLTVV.

The chain couples TRBV27 to TRBJ2-7; 10 nucleotides agree with TRBD1. Trimming took 6 bases from V and 2 from J; bases not matched to a gene: 13. The CDR3 is 17 amino acids. CDR1 and CDR2 (germline): MNHEY, SMNVEV (reference sequence). CDR3 sequence (DNA): TGTGCCAGCAGGCCCAGCGGACGGGGACAGGGGACCTACGAGCAGTACTTC. Translated, it gives CASRPSGRGQGTYEQYF.

The chain combines TRBV2 with TRBJ2-7; 7 bases fit TRBD1. Trimming at V came to 6 bases and at J to 7 bases, leaving 12 bases not matched to a gene. CDR1 is SNHLY, CDR2 FYNNEI, per germline. The CDR3 sequence is 14 residues long. In DNA, the CDR3 is TGTGCCAGCAGCGTGGACAGGAGCCAAGGGGAGCAGTACTTC. This encodes CASSVDRSQGEQYF.

Points on this clone: Compared with germline, one end of the junction differs, possibly owing to a read error. The V gene is TRBV7-7, the J gene TRBJ2-2; no firm D call. Germline CDR1 and CDR2: SSHAT and FNYEAQ (reference sequence). The CDR3 loop spans 14 amino acids. DNA of the CDR3: TGTGCTAGCAGCTTAGAACAGAACACCGGGGAGCTGTTTTTT. Translated, it gives CASSLEQNTGELFF.

This chain uses TRBV9 with TRBJ2-5; tentatively, D is TRBD1 (7 bases). V was shortened by 4 bases and J by 4 bases, with 11 bases between the two germline ends. This CDR3 contains 13 residues. The germline CDR1 and CDR2 sequences are SGDLS and YYNGEE. The CDR3 region has the DNA TGTGCCAGCAGCACCAGGGGGGCAGAGACCCAGTACTTC. The encoded protein is CASSTRGAETQYF.

The rearrangement joins TRBV15 to TRBJ2-1, with 8 bases identical to TRBD1. The CDR3 covers 13 residues. Germline trimming cut 4 bases from V and 10 bases from J; bases unmatched to any gene: 6. Germline V gives CDR1 LNHNV, CDR2 YYDKDF (reference sequence). The CDR3 sequence: CATSTDRGGEQFF. The DNA for the CDR3 is TGTGCCACCAGCACAGACAGGGGTGGCGAGCAGTTCTTC.

The chain couples TRBV7-2 to TRBJ2-2; 8 nucleotides line up with TRBD2. V lost 5 bases and J lost 5; bases outside the gene matches: 7. The CDR3 extends over 15 amino acids. CDR1 SGHTA and CDR2 FQGNSA come from the germline V gene. CDR3 residues: CASSPSGGRTGELFF. In nucleotides, the CDR3 is TGTGCCAGCAGCCCCAGCGGGGGACGGACCGGGGAGCTGTTTTTT.